A selection of T cell receptor beta chains follows, all from one sample in a study of cytomegalovirus exposure and HLA in healthy donors. Assay used: immunoSEQ multiplex PCR; TCRdb lists only in-frame clones, some missing. The table includes around 94,000 clones, around 66% detected once. Sequences were obtained from PBMCs. The receptors derive from a man younger than 40 in good health and CMV-seronegative. CDR3s include the opening cysteine and the closing phenylalanine or tryptophan. Fields, in order: J gene, D gene, V gene, clone size, CDR3 DNA, CDR3 protein. D genes are given only for firm matches. Some rows mark clone size as missing; the rest say once, few, many or name a class of expanded clone.

TRBJ1-6,.,TRBV11-2,.,TGTGCCAGCAGCTTAGGACAGGAGAGTTCACCCCTCCACTTT,CASSLGQESSPLHF
TRBJ1-1,.,TRBV6-1,few,TGTGCCAGCAGCGCCTTTTGGCAGGCGAACACTGAAGCTTTCTTT,CASSAFWQANTEAFF
TRBJ2-1,TRBD1,TRBV5-1,few,TGCGCCAGCAGCTTGGAGCGGGGGACAGGGGGTTACAATGAGCAGTTCTTC,CASSLERGTGGYNEQFF
TRBJ2-5,.,TRBV7-3,.,TGTGCCAGCAGCTTAGAGCAGGGTGGGACCCAGTACTTC,CASSLEQGGTQYF
TRBJ2-7,.,TRBV5-1,.,TGCGCCAGCAGCTTGGCCTTGGACCGACTATCCTACGAGCAGTACTTC,CASSLALDRLSYEQYF
TRBJ2-7,.,TRBV5-4,.,TGTGCCAGCAGACCTTGGACAGCGAGCTCCTACGAGCAGTACTTC,CASRPWTASSYEQYF
TRBJ1-5,.,TRBV7-6,.,TGTGCCAGCAGCTTAGGACAGAGATTAATCGCGCCCCAGCATTTT,CASSLGQRLIAPQHF
TRBJ1-2,.,TRBV9,.,TGTGCCAGCTCGGGGGAGGGACCCCACTATGGCTACACCTTC,CASSGEGPHYGYTF
TRBJ2-2,.,TRBV7-6,.,TGTGCCAGCAGCAGCACAGGGAACACCGGGGAGCTGTTTTTT,CASSSTGNTGELFF
TRBJ1-2,.,TRBV6-5,.,TGTGCCAGCAGTTACTCAGGGGCGGCTGATGGCTACACCTTC,CASSYSGAADGYTF
TRBJ2-1,.,TRBV9,.,TGTGCCAGCAGCCCGGGGACTGCCCCCTACAATGAGCAGTTCTTC,CASSPGTAPYNEQFF
TRBJ1-2,TRBD1,TRBV4-2,.,TGTGCCAGCAGCCAACCCAGACGGACAGGGAAGAACTATGGCTACACCTTC,CASSQPRRTGKNYGYTF
TRBJ2-7,TRBD2,TRBV10-3,.,TGTGCCATCAGGACTCCGCGGGAGCCCTACGAGCAGTACTTC,CAIRTPREPYEQYF
TRBJ1-2,.,TRBV9,.,TGTGCCAGCAGCGGTGGGCACTATGGCTACACCTTC,CASSGGHYGYTF
TRBJ1-4,TRBD1,TRBV7-6,.,TGTGCCAGCAGCTTAACTAACCGGGACAGGGCTGAAAAACTGTTTTTT,CASSLTNRDRAEKLFF
TRBJ2-6,.,TRBV28,few,TGTGCCAGCACAACCCCCACAGGGACCGGGGCCAACGTCCTGACTTTC,CASTTPTGTGANVLTF
TRBJ2-5,TRBD2,TRBV11-2,.,TGTGCCAGCAGCTTAAAGCGGGGGGGCTACCAAGAGACCCAGTACTTC,CASSLKRGGYQETQYF
TRBJ2-7,TRBD1,TRBV7-9,.,TGTGCCAGCAGCTTAGGTTTCGGACAGGGGTACTACGAGCAGTACTTC,CASSLGFGQGYYEQYF
TRBJ1-4,.,TRBV7-2,.,TGTGCCAGCAGCCCGACATGGGGGGAGTATAATGAAAAACTGTTTTTT,CASSPTWGEYNEKLFF
TRBJ2-1,TRBD2,TRBV6-1,.,TGTGCCAGCAGTGGCCTATGGGGACTAGCGGGAGGAGGTGAGCAGTTCTTC,CASSGLWGLAGGGEQFF
TRBJ1-1,.,TRBV30,.,TGTGCCTGGGGCCGGGACATCTTGAACACTGAAGCTTTCTTT,CAWGRDILNTEAFF
TRBJ2-7,TRBD2,TRBV5-1,few,TGCGCCAGCAGCTTGGACCGCGGGAGGCCAACCTACGAGCAGTACTTC,CASSLDRGRPTYEQYF
TRBJ2-7,.,TRBV19,.,TGTGCCAGTAGTGCCTCAAGTGTTTACAGCTACGAGCAGTACTTC,CASSASSVYSYEQYF
TRBJ2-3,.,TRBV9,few,TGTGCCAGCAGCGTAGATGGAGAGAGGGATACGCAGTATTTT,CASSVDGERDTQYF
TRBJ1-2,.,TRBV7-8,.,TGTGCCAGCAGCTTAGGACGGAGCTTCAGCTATGGCTACACCTTC,CASSLGRSFSYGYTF
TRBJ2-7,.,TRBV2,.,TGTGCCAGCAGTGGTGGCAGGGGTGGGCACGAGCAGTACTTC,CASSGGRGGHEQYF
TRBJ1-1,.,TRBV6-6,.,TGTGCCAGCAGTTACTCACGACTAACTGAAGCTTTCTTT,CASSYSRLTEAFF
TRBJ2-6,.,TRBV5-6,.,TGTGCCAGCAGCCAGGCCTCTGGGGCCAACGTCCTGACTTTC,CASSQASGANVLTF
TRBJ2-7,.,TRBV4-1,.,TGCGCCAGCAGCCAAGTAGGACTCCTGAGTTCGTACGAGCAGTACTTC,CASSQVGLLSSYEQYF
TRBJ1-3,.,TRBV11-2,.,TGTGCCAGCAGCCCCATCCCGACAGCATACTCTGGAAACACCATATATTTT,CASSPIPTAYSGNTIYF
TRBJ2-5,TRBD2,TRBV10-1,.,TGCGCCACCCGGACTAGCGGGAGGTACCAAGAGACCCAGTACTTC,CATRTSGRYQETQYF
TRBJ1-5,TRBD1,TRBV19,few,TGTGCCAGTAGATTGGGTCCCGGGACAGGGGTAACTCAGCCCCAGCATTTT,CASRLGPGTGVTQPQHF
TRBJ2-2,TRBD2,TRBV4-1,few,TGCGCCAGCAGCCGGACTAGCGGGGGGGCCGGGGAGCTGTTTTTT,CASSRTSGGAGELFF
TRBJ2-1,TRBD2,TRBV9,.,TGTGCCAGCAGCGAGGGGGCTAGCGGGAGCAATGAGCAGTTCTTC,CASSEGASGSNEQFF
TRBJ1-1,TRBD1,TRBV2,.,TGTGCCAGCAGTGGGGGGACAGGCGCGTTTGCTTTCTTT,CASSGGTGAFAFF
TRBJ1-2,TRBD1,TRBV5-6,.,TGTGCCAGCAGGCGACAGGGGATCAGCTATGGCTACACCTTC,CASRRQGISYGYTF
TRBJ1-5,.,TRBV21-1,.,TGTGCCAGCAGCAAAGGTCAGGGGATTCAGCCCCAGCATTTT,CASSKGQGIQPQHF
TRBJ2-3,.,TRBV5-5,.,TGTGCCAGCAGCGACCTAAGGCGGGTGAACACAGATACGCAGTATTTT,CASSDLRRVNTDTQYF
TRBJ2-2,TRBD1,TRBV19,once,TGTGCCAGTAGAAGCCTAACAGGGGGCATCGGGGAGCTGTTTTTT,CASRSLTGGIGELFF
TRBJ2-6,.,TRBV19,.,TGTGCCAGTCACGGGCCCGGGGGGCTGGCCCCTGGGGCCAACGTCCTGACTTTC,CASHGPGGLAPGANVLTF
TRBJ1-2,.,TRBV4-1,.,TGCGCCAGCAGCCAAGAAGTTTACTCGACAGGAAAAGGAAGGGGCTATGGCTACACCTTC,CASSQEVYSTGKGRGYGYTF
TRBJ2-7,TRBD2,TRBV27,.,TGTGCCAGCAGTTTATCTAGCGGGCTGGGAGAGCAGTACTTC,CASSLSSGLGEQYF
TRBJ2-7,TRBD1,TRBV5-4,few,TGTGCCAGCAGCCGCCGGGACAGGGGATTTTATGAGCAGTACTTC,CASSRRDRGFYEQYF
TRBJ2-5,TRBD1,TRBV7-3,medium-sized,TGTGCCAGCAGTTCGACAGGGATGGAAGAGACCCAGTACTTC,CASSSTGMEETQYF
TRBJ1-2,.,TRBV7-9,few,TGTGCCAGCAGCTTCGGGGGATACTATGGCTACACCTTC,CASSFGGYYGYTF
TRBJ1-6,.,TRBV9,few,TGTGCCAGCAGCGTAGGTCCGAGCTCCTATAATTCACCCCTCCACTTT,CASSVGPSSYNSPLHF
TRBJ2-7,.,TRBV6-5,.,TGTGCCGGCAGCCTCGAGGGGGACCGCGAGCAGTACTTC,CAGSLEGDREQYF
TRBJ2-7,.,TRBV10-3,.,TGTGCCATCAGTGACCCCCGGATGGTAGCTAGCGCGTCCTACGAGCAGTACTTC,CAISDPRMVASASYEQYF
TRBJ2-7,TRBD1,TRBV28,.,TGTGCCAGCAAGACAGGGGACCGCTACGAGCAGTACTTC,CASKTGDRYEQYF
TRBJ1-1,TRBD1,TRBV5-4,few,TGTGCCAGCAGCCCAGAGACAGGGCTGAACACTGAAGCTTTCTTT,CASSPETGLNTEAFF
TRBJ2-1,TRBD2,TRBV5-1,few,TGCGCCAGCAGTCCCGGGACTAGCGCCTACAATGAGCAGTTCTTC,CASSPGTSAYNEQFF
TRBJ2-1,TRBD2,TRBV15,.,TGTGCCACCAGCAGAGGGGCTAGCGGGAGCCCCTACAATGAGCAGTTCTTC,CATSRGASGSPYNEQFF
TRBJ1-1,.,TRBV2,.,TGTGCCGGCGGGGGCATGGTTTCTGAAGCTTTCTTT,CAGGGMVSEAFF
TRBJ2-3,TRBD2,TRBV19,.,TGTGCCAGTAGTGTCGGACTAGCGGGAGTAGGAGATACGCAGTATTTT,CASSVGLAGVGDTQYF
TRBJ2-3,TRBD2,TRBV7-9,once,TGTTCCAGCAGCTTAGTCTACGGGAGGGCGGGAGATACGCAGTATTTT,CSSSLVYGRAGDTQYF
TRBJ2-2,TRBD2,TRBV7-9,.,TGTGCCAGCAGCTTATTGCGGGGGGGCACCGGGGAGCTGTTTTTT,CASSLLRGGTGELFF
TRBJ2-7,.,TRBV21-1,.,TGTGCCAGCGCTTCTATAAACTGGACTAGCGGGATTTACGAGCAGTACTTC,CASASINWTSGIYEQYF
TRBJ1-2,TRBD1,TRBV7-9,.,TGTGCCAGCAGCGCCTCCCTGGACAGGGCACGCACCTTC,CASSASLDRARTF
TRBJ2-7,TRBD1,TRBV27,.,TGTGCCAGCAGGGACAGGGAGGTCAACGAGCAGTACTTC,CASRDREVNEQYF